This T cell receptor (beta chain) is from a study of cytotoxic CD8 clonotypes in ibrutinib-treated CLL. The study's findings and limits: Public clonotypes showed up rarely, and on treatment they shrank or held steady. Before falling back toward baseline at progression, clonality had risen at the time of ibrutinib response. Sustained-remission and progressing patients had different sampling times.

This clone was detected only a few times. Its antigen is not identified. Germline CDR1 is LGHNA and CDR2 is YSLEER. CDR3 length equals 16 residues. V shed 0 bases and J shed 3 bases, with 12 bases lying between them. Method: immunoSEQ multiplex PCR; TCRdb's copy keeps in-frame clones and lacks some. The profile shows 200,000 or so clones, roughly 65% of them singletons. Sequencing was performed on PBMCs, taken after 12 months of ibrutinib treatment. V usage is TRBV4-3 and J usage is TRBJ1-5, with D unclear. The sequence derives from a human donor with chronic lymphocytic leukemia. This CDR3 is CASSQDRVMVNQPQHF. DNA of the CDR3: TGCGCCAGCAGCCAAGATCGGGTAATGGTCAATCAGCCCCAGCATTTT.